One sample yielded the 21 T cell receptor beta chains listed below, sequenced in a study of technical replicates of blood from a few donors. TCRdb's copy holds only in-frame clones and misses some; the assay was immunoSEQ multiplex PCR. The sample shows over 55,000 clones, about 95% of them seen only once. Sequencing was carried out using PBMCs. The receptors stem from a human donor in good health. Some clones in this sample may be carry-over from other donors' samples.

The chain carries TRBV27 and TRBJ1-1; D may be TRBD1 (6 bases). V lost 5 bases to trimming and J lost 0 bases, with 13 bases between them. The CDR3 spans 15 residues. Germline V gene sequence: CDR1 MNHEY, CDR2 SMNVEV (reference sequence). CDR3 sequence: CASSIGQSMNTEAFF. The CDR3 DNA sequence: TGTGCCAGCAGTATCGGACAGTCCATGAACACTGAAGCTTTCTTT.

The V and J genes are TRBV30 and TRBJ1-6; weak D call: TRBD1 (6 bases). The CDR3 is 13 residues long. Germline V gene sequence: CDR1 GTSNPN, CDR2 SVGIG (reference sequence). The V end lost 4 bases, the J end lost 4 bases, and 8 bases lay between the germline ends. The CDR3 region is CAWTGQYNSPLHF. In DNA, the CDR3 is TGTGCCTGGACTGGACAGTATAATTCACCCCTCCACTTT. The variable domain in full, completed from reference TRBV30 and TRBJ1-6, reads SQTIHQWPATLVQPVGSPLSLECTVEGTSNPNLYWYRQAAGRGLQLLFYSVGIGQISSEVPQNLSASRPQDRQFILSSKKLLLSDSGFYLCAWTGQYNSPLHFGNGTRLTVT.

The chain couples TRBV10-3 to TRBJ2-1; D may be TRBD2 (5 bases). Germline V gene data show CDR1 as ENHRY and CDR2 as SYGVKD. The ends were cut back, 3 bases at V and 6 bases at J, with 9 bases in the middle. The CDR3 has 13 residues. The CDR3 here is CAISDGKGNEQFF. CDR3 nucleotide sequence: TGTGCCATCAGTGACGGGAAGGGCAATGAGCAGTTCTTC.

The J gene is TRBJ2-1, the V gene TRBV7-8; 8 bases map to TRBD2. Trimming at V came to 5 bases and at J to 7 bases, leaving 10 bases not matched to a gene. CDR1 is SGHVS, CDR2 FQNEAQ, per germline. The CDR3 is 15 residues long. The CDR3 here is CASSPRAGGKNEQFF. The CDR3 nucleotides are TGTGCCAGCAGCCCGCGGGCGGGAGGCAAGAATGAGCAGTTCTTC.

The genes are TRBV19 and TRBJ1-3, with D tentatively TRBD1 (6 bases). The V gene's germline CDR1 is LNHDA and CDR2 SQIVND (reference sequence). Trimming took off 1 base at V and 0 bases at J, with 7 bases between the two ends. This CDR3 has 15 amino acids. Written as DNA, the CDR3 is TGTGCCAGTAGTATAGTGGGGGCCTCTGGAAACACCATATATTTT. Translating gives CASSIVGASGNTIYF.

Comment on this clone: At one end, the junction sequence differs from germline, possibly due to a read error. The rearrangement uses TRBV5-1 and TRBJ2-1; D may match TRBD1 or TRBD2 (5 bases each). This CDR3 spans 15 amino acids. The germline gives CDR1 SGHRS, CDR2 YFSETQ. CDR3: CASSLGRSSYNEQFF. CDR3 coding DNA: TGCGCCAGCAGTTTGGGACGGAGCTCCTACAATGAGCAGTTCTTC.

The CDR3 region is CASSLASPMGSADTQYF. The CDR3 DNA sequence: TGTGCCAGCAGCTTGGCTAGCCCTATGGGGTCCGCAGATACGCAGTATTTT. This chain connects TRBV7-9 to TRBJ2-3; weak D call: TRBD2 (5 bases). CDR3 length: 17 residues. Germline V gives CDR1 SEHNR, CDR2 FQNEAQ (reference sequence). V lost 3 bases, J lost 4 bases, and 20 bases lay in between.

J is TRBJ2-7 and V is TRBV5-6; TRBD1 is a possible D gene (5 bases). Between the trimmed V and J ends, which lost 5 bases and 7 bases, there was a span of 16 bases. Germline CDR1 and CDR2: SGHDT and YYEEEE. This CDR3 is 13 amino acids long. CDR3 in amino acids: CASRVQGSREQYF. The CDR3, as DNA: TGTGCCAGCAGAGTGCAGGGTAGTCGGGAGCAGTACTTC.

The J gene is TRBJ1-2, the V gene TRBV6-1; TRBD1 matches 10 bases. Germline CDR1 MNHNS, CDR2 SASEGT. J lost 5 bases, V lost 2 bases, and 8 bases had no gene match. The CDR3 is 16 amino acids. CDR3 sequence: CASSELLGTGAYGYTF. The CDR3 DNA reads TGTGCCAGCAGTGAACTTTTAGGGACAGGGGCGTATGGCTACACCTTC.

The genes are TRBV4-3 and TRBJ2-7; D possibly corresponds to TRBD1 (6 bases). Trimming shortened V by 0 bases and J by 5 bases, and 14 bases separated the two germline ends. Germline V gene sequence: CDR1 LGHNA, CDR2 YSLEER. The CDR3 runs 15 residues. CDR3 loop: CASSQERHRANEQYF. CDR3 DNA: TGCGCCAGCAGCCAAGAACGCCACAGGGCCAACGAGCAGTACTTC.

The CDR3 loop is CASSFAGGNEQFF. In nucleotides, the CDR3 is TGTGCCAGCAGCTTTGCAGGGGGAAATGAGCAGTTCTTC. The rearrangement joins TRBV7-2 to TRBJ2-1, with TRBD1 matching 7 bases. Germline CDR1 and CDR2: SGHTA and FQGNSA. The CDR3 totals 13 residues. Trimming removed 3 bases from V and 7 bases from J; junction bases left unmatched: 3. Drawing the rest from reference TRBV7-2 and TRBJ2-1, the complete variable domain is GAGVSQSPSNKVTEKGKDVELRCDPISGHTALYWYRQSLGQGLEFLIYFQGNSAPDKSGLPSDRFSAERTGGSVSTLTIQRTQQEDSAVYLCASSFAGGNEQFFGPGTRLTVL.

This sequence joins TRBV7-9 and TRBJ2-7; 9 bases are a match to TRBD1. V trimming: 6 bases; J trimming: 5 bases; junction bases outside the gene matches: 11. This CDR3 is 15 amino acids long. Per germline, CDR1 SEHNR and CDR2 FQNEAQ (reference sequence). The CDR3 is CASSKNDRGSHEQYF. The CDR3 DNA reads TGTGCCAGCAGTAAGAACGACAGGGGGTCCCACGAGCAGTACTTC.

The J gene is TRBJ1-1, the V gene TRBV6-1, with D tentatively TRBD1 (5 bases). The germline V and J ends were trimmed by 2 bases and 4 bases, with 14 bases remaining between them. Germline V CDR1 and CDR2: MNHNS, SASEGT. CDR3 length: 15 residues. This CDR3 reads CASSESVGGGTEAFF. CDR3 nucleotide sequence: TGTGCCAGCAGTGAAAGTGTTGGGGGGGGCACTGAAGCTTTCTTT.

The chain couples TRBV7-3 to TRBJ2-2; a weak D match, TRBD2 (6 bases). Between the trimmed V and J ends, which lost 3 bases and 8 bases, there was a span of 13 bases. Per germline, CDR1 SGHTA and CDR2 FQGTGA. CDR3 size: 14 residues. In nucleotides, the CDR3 is TGTGCCAGCAGCTTGACGCGGGACTCTGGGGAGCTGTTTTTT. This gives the protein CASSLTRDSGELFF. The variable domain in full, with the rest retrieved from reference TRBV7-3 and TRBJ2-2, is GAGVSQTPSNKVTEKGKYVELRCDPISGHTALYWYRQSLGQGPEFLIYFQGTGAADDSGLPNDRFFAVRPEGSVSTLKIQRTERGDSAVYLCASSLTRDSGELFFGEGSRLTVL.

The chain recombines TRBV9 with TRBJ2-5; TRBD2 matches 7 bases. CDR1 SGDLS and CDR2 YYNGEE come from the germline V gene. The CDR3 has 15 residues. The J segment lost 2 bases and the V segment lost 3 bases, leaving 7 bases of the junction unmatched. In nucleotides, the CDR3 is TGTGCCAGCAGCGAGGGACTACTCGTACAAGAGACCCAGTACTTC. Translation: CASSEGLLVQETQYF.

This chain joins TRBV30 and TRBJ2-6; D is perhaps TRBD2 (6 bases). CDR1 GTSNPN and CDR2 SVGIG come from the germline V gene (reference sequence). CDR3 size: 15 residues. The V end was cut by 3 bases, the J end by 2 bases, with 11 bases between. The CDR3 sequence: CAWSTGVPGANVLTF. The CDR3 bases are TGTGCCTGGAGCACGGGGGTACCTGGGGCCAACGTCCTGACTTTC.

The chain joins TRBV4-3 to TRBJ2-5; 8 bases line up with TRBD2. This CDR3 has 14 amino acids. Unmatched junction bases numbered 6, after V lost 4 bases and J lost 5 bases. Germline V gene sequence: CDR1 LGHNA, CDR2 YSLEER. The CDR3 nucleotides are TGCGCCAGCAGCCCGGGGGGGCCTCGGGAGACCCAGTACTTC. Protein: CASSPGGPRETQYF.

CDR3 sequence reads: CASSLPGTGSYGYTF. CDR3 DNA sequence: TGTGCCAGCAGCTTGCCCGGGACAGGGAGCTATGGCTACACCTTC. V gene TRBV5-8 combines with J gene TRBJ1-2; TRBD1 matches at 9 bases. Germline trimming cut 1 base from V and 4 bases from J; bases unmatched to any gene: 5. This CDR3 has 15 amino acids. Germline CDR1 is SGHTS and CDR2 is YDEGEE.

This clone has only one observation. This chain connects TRBV18 to TRBJ1-3; the D is unclear. The CDR3 has 16 amino acids. Trimming removed 0 bases from V and 4 bases from J, with 13 bases in between. Germline lookup yields CDR1 KGHSH and CDR2 LQKENI. The chain's CDR3 is CASSPPPGLRGNTIYF. For the CDR3, the DNA is TGTGCCAGCTCACCACCGCCCGGACTTCGCGGAAACACCATATATTTT.

This sequence joins TRBV5-6 and TRBJ2-3, with no clear D. The germline gives CDR1 SGHDT, CDR2 YYEEEE. There are 15 residues in the CDR3. Trimming pared 0 bases from V and 0 bases from J, leaving 8 bases between. The CDR3 coding sequence is TGTGCCAGCAGCTTGGACCTAATTAGCACAGATACGCAGTATTTT. Amino acids: CASSLDLISTDTQYF.

CDR3 nucleotide sequence: TGTGCCTGGAGTGTTGGCGGTGAGGCGCAGTATTTT. Its protein is CAWSVGGEAQYF. This chain connects TRBV30 to TRBJ2-3, with no clear D. The germline V and J ends were trimmed by 0 bases and 10 bases, with 11 bases remaining between them. The germline gives CDR1 GTSNPN, CDR2 SVGIG (reference sequence). The CDR3 has 12 residues.